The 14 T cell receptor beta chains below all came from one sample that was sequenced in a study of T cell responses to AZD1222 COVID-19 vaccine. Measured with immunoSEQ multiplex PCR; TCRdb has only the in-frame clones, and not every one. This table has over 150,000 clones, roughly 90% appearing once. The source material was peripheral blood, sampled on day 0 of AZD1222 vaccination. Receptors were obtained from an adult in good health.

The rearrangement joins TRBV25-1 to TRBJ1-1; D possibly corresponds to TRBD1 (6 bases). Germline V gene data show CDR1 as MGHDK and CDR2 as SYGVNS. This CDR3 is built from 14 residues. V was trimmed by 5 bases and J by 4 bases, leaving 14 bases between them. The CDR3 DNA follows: TGTGCCAGCAGTAGAGCCGGGGGGCGCACTGAAGCTTTCTTT. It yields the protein CASSRAGGRTEAFF.

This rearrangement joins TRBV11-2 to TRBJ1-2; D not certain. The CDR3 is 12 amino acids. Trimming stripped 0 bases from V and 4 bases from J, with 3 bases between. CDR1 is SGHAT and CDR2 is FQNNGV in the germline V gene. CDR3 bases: TGTGCCAGCAGCTTAGACACCTATGGCTACACCTTC. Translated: CASSLDTYGYTF.

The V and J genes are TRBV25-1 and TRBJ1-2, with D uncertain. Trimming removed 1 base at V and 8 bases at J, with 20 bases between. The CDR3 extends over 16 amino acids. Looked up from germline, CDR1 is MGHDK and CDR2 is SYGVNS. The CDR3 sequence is CASSESRVTPVGGYTF. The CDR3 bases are TGTGCCAGCAGTGAATCGAGGGTGACTCCCGTGGGGGGCTACACCTTC.

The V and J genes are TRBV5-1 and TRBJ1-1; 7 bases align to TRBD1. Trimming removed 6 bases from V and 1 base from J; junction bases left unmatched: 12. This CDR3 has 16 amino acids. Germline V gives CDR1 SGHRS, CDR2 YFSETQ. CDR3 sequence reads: CASMLQGTSSNTEAFF. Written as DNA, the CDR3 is TGCGCCAGCATGTTACAGGGGACATCCTCGAACACTGAAGCTTTCTTT.

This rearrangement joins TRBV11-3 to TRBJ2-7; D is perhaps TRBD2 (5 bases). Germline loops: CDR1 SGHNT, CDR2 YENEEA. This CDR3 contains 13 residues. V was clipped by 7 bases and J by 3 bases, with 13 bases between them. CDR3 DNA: TGTGCCAGCAAGTCCCGGGAAAACTACGAGCAGTACTTC. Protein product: CASKSRENYEQYF.

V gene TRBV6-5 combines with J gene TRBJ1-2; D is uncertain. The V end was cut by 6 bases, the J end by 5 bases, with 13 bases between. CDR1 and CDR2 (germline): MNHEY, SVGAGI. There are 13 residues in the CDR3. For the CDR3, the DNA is TGTGCCAGCAGGCCGCCCGTCTATTATGGCTACACCTTC. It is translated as CASRPPVYYGYTF.

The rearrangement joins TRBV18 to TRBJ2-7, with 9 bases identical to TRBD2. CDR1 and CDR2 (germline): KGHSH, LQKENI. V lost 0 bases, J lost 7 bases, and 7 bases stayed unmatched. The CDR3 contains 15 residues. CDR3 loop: CASSPPSGRAREQYF. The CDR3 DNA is TGTGCCAGCTCACCACCTAGCGGGAGAGCTAGGGAGCAGTACTTC. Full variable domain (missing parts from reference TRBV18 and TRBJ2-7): NAGVMQNPRHLVRRRGQEARLRCSPMKGHSHVYWYRQLPEEGLKFMVYLQKENIIDESGMPKERFSAEFPKEGPSILRIQQVVRGDSAAYFCASSPPSGRAREQYFGPGTRLTVT.

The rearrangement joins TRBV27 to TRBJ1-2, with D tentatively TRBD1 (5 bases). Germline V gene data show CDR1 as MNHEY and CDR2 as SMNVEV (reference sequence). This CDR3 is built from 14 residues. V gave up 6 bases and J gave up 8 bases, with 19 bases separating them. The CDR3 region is CASRPQGVGRGYTF. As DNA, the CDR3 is TGTGCCAGCAGACCTCAGGGTGTGGGAAGAGGCTACACCTTC.

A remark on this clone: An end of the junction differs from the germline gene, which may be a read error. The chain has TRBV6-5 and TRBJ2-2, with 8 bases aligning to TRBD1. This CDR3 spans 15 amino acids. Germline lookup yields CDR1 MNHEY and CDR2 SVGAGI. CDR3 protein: CASRLGQANAGELFF. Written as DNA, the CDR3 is TGTGCCAGCAGATTGGGACAGGCGAACGCCGGGGAGCTGTTTTTT.

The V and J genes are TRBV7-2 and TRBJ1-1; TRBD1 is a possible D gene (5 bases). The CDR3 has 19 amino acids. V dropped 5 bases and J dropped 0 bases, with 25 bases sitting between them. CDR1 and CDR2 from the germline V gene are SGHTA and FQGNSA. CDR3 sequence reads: CASSPYFPEDTQMNTEAFF. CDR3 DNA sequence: TGTGCCAGCAGCCCCTATTTCCCTGAGGACACTCAAATGAACACTGAAGCTTTCTTT.

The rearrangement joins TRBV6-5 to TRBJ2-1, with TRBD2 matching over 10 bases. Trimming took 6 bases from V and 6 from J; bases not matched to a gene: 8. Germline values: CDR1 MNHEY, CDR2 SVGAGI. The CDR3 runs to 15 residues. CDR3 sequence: CASRQLAGRTNEQFF. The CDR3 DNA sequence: TGTGCCAGCAGACAACTAGCGGGGAGGACCAATGAGCAGTTCTTC.

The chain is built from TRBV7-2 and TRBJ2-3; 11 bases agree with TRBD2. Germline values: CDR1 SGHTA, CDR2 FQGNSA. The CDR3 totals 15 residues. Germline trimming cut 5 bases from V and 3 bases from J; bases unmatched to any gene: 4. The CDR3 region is CASSHSGGATDTQYF. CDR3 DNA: TGTGCCAGCAGCCATAGCGGGGGGGCGACAGATACGCAGTATTTT.

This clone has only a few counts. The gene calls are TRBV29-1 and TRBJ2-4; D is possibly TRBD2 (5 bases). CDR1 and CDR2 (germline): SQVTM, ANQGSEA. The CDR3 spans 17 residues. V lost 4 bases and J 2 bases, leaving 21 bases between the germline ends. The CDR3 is CSVVIWGEKGSKNIQYF. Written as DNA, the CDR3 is TGCAGCGTTGTAATCTGGGGAGAGAAAGGATCCAAAAACATTCAGTACTTC.

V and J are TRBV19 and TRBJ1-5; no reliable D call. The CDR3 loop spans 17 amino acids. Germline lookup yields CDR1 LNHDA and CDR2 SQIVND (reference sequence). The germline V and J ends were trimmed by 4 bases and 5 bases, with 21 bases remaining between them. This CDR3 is CASSRGPSRLSDQPQHF. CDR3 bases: TGTGCCAGTAGTAGAGGACCCTCTCGGCTAAGCGATCAGCCCCAGCATTTT.